The clone carrying this T cell receptor (beta chain) was seen many times. The antigen is undetermined. The CDR3 end lies 3 residues beyond the end of the read and is filled in from the germline J gene. This specimen belongs to a study of T cell clonality in common variable immunodeficiency. Regarding the study as a whole: Fewer deletions and N-nucleotide insertions were reportedly seen in common variable immunodeficiency TCR beta sequences. CVID subjects shared fewer TCRbeta clones than healthy controls did.

Most patients and controls had Caucasian heritage. The CDR3 runs to 16 residues. Germline CDR1 MNHEY, CDR2 SVGEGT. V lost 8 bases and J 0 bases, leaving 17 bases between the germline ends. Equal genomic DNA amounts from CVID and control samples were sequenced. TCRdb's copy holds only in-frame clones and misses some; the assay was immunoSEQ multiplex PCR. The profile covers about 39,000 clones, none occurring a single time. Sequencing was done on a sample of peripheral blood mononuclear cells. The sequence was obtained from a person aged 18 to 75 in good health. The V and J genes are TRBV6-2 or TRBV6-3 and TRBJ1-5, with D tentatively TRBD1 (5 bases). CDR3 region: CASGGPGRGSNQPQHF. CDR3 DNA, as far as it was read: TGTGCCAGCGGAGGACCAGGGAGGGGTAGCAATCAGCCC.